This TCR beta chain was recorded in a study of blood T cell repertoires in COVID-19. Profiled with immunoSEQ multiplex PCR; TCRdb holds only in-frame clones, not every one. The data contain some 120,000 clones, about 80% of them seen just once; the ten biggest clones take up under 4.5%. Deletions cut 6 bases from V and 5 bases from J, with 9 bases between. Looked up from germline, CDR1 is MGHDK and CDR2 is SYGVNS. This CDR3 contains 12 residues. This chain joins TRBV25-1 and TRBJ2-3, with D unresolved. The sequence came from a woman in her 50s with acute or convalescent COVID-19. The specimen sequenced was peripheral blood. The CDR3 here is CASSGSGDTQYF. CDR3 sequence (DNA): TGTGCCAGCAGCGGCTCAGGAGATACGCAGTATTTT.